This TCR beta chain was sequenced in a study of T cell clones after liver transplantation. Study outcomes and limitations: The donor-reactive repertoire was only partly measurable in a couple of subjects, lacking donor cells.

Comment on this clone: The antigen is unknown.

Measured with immunoSEQ multiplex PCR; TCRdb has only the in-frame clones, and not every one. There are over 90,000 clones in the sample; 80% to 90% occur only once, and approximately 3% lies in the top ten. CDR1 and CDR2 (germline): MNHNY, SVGAGI (reference sequence). The CDR3 loop spans 15 amino acids. The ends were cut back, 0 bases at V and 5 bases at J, with 14 bases in the middle. The input for sequencing was CD4+ T cells from blood, taken around 49 months after liver transplant. V gene TRBV6-6 combines with J gene TRBJ2-7; D unresolved. The TCR was taken from a human patient who received a liver transplant. Some T cells may be graft donor cells. The CDR3 DNA is TGTGCCAGCAGTTACTCTAGTCGAAGTACGGACGAGCAGTACTTC. Encoded protein: CASSYSSRSTDEQYF.